This passage covers 9 T cell receptor beta chains from one sample sequenced in a study of CD8 T cells in Susac syndrome (dated by TCRdb to between 2018 and 2021). The method was the immunoSEQ multiplex PCR assay. RNA was extracted with the RNeasy kit and roughly 0.45 to 1 ug was reverse transcribed using random hexamers. TCRdb cleaned the public reads at Q25 with fastp, built clones with MiXCR and kept in-frame beta chains. A single entry per CDR3 protein holds the most common genes and DNA from its merged rows. Within this sample are about 21,000 distinct CDR3 sequences, with around 92% of them counted one time only. Of the sample, 0.27% falls within the top ten clones. The sample consisted of CD8+ T cells from PBMCs. These receptor sequences come from a human donor in good health.

CDR3: CASSYNGQSAYEQYF. For the CDR3, the DNA is TGTGCCAGCAGTTACAACGGGCAGTCCGCCTACGAGCAGTACTTC. This sequence joins TRBV6-2 or TRBV6-3 and TRBJ2-7; D is unresolved. Germline V lookup: CDR1 MNHEY, CDR2 SVGEGT. Trimming left V 2 bases short and J 2 bases short, with 13 bases between. The CDR3 spans 15 residues.

The chain recombines TRBV20-1 with TRBJ2-1; D possibly matches TRBD1 or TRBD2 (5 bases each). This CDR3 spans 15 amino acids. Between the trimmed V and J ends, which lost 0 bases and 7 bases, there was a span of 16 bases. In germline, CDR1 is DFQATT, CDR2 SNEGSKA (reference sequence). The CDR3 spells CSARDHGTSGNEQFF. The CDR3 DNA follows: TGCAGTGCTAGAGATCATGGGACGTCGGGGAATGAGCAGTTCTTC.

J is TRBJ2-3 and V is TRBV5-1; 9 bases are shared with TRBD2. Trimming removed 4 bases from V and 2 bases from J; junction bases left unmatched: 8. This CDR3 is built from 16 residues. Germline V gene sequence: CDR1 SGHRS, CDR2 YFSETQ. The CDR3 protein is CASSPAGTSFTDTQYF. CDR3 DNA: TGCGCCAGCAGCCCGGCCGGGACTAGCTTCACAGATACGCAGTATTTT.

The rearrangement joins TRBV5-6 to TRBJ2-5, with D possibly being TRBD2 (5 bases). Germline loops: CDR1 SGHDT, CDR2 YYEEEE. CDR3 length: 15 residues. V was cut by 0 bases and J by 6 bases, with 15 bases left in between. The CDR3 DNA follows: TGTGCCAGCAGCTTGGAACTAGAGTTCGGCAAGACCCAGTACTTC. Translated, it gives CASSLELEFGKTQYF.

V is TRBV7-8 and J is TRBJ2-3; a possible D gene is TRBD2 (6 bases). Trimming pared 1 base from V and 3 bases from J, leaving 14 bases between. This CDR3 is built from 16 residues. CDR1 SGHVS and CDR2 FQNEAQ come from the germline V gene. The CDR3 DNA sequence: TGTGCCAGCAGCTTAGACCGCGGGGTAGGGACAGATACGCAGTATTTT. It yields the protein CASSLDRGVGTDTQYF.

The sample holds one count of this clonotype. The genes are TRBV5-4 and TRBJ1-2; 9 nucleotides agree with TRBD1. This CDR3 contains 15 residues. V gave up 3 bases and J gave up 4 bases; unmatched junction bases: 7. Germline V CDR1 and CDR2: SGHNT, YYREEE (reference sequence). The CDR3 region has the DNA TGTGCCAGCAGCTACCCGGGACAGGGAATCTATGGCTACACCTTC. This sequence encodes CASSYPGQGIYGYTF. Supplemented by reference TRBV5-4 and TRBJ1-2, the full variable domain reads ETGVTQSPTHLIKTRGQQVTLRCSSQSGHNTVSWYQQALGQGPQFIFQYYREEENGRGNFPPRFSGLQFPNYSSELNVNALELDDSALYLCASSYPGQGIYGYTFGSGTRLTVV.

The chain joins TRBV13 to TRBJ1-1, with a weak D call TRBD1 (5 bases). Between the trimmed V and J ends, which lost 8 bases and 3 bases, there was a span of 13 bases. This CDR3 comprises 13 residues. Looked up from germline, CDR1 is PRHDT and CDR2 is FYEKMQ (reference sequence). This CDR3 reads CASLNWGDTEAFF. The CDR3 nucleotides are TGTGCCAGCCTAAATTGGGGGGACACTGAAGCTTTCTTT.

This chain links TRBV10-3 with TRBJ2-5; 9 bases are a match to TRBD1. This CDR3 spans 17 amino acids. Germline lookup yields CDR1 ENHRY and CDR2 SYGVKD. Germline trimming cut 6 bases from V and 5 bases from J; bases unmatched to any gene: 16. CDR3 sequence reads: CAISLRDRASSEETQYF. In nucleotides, the CDR3 is TGTGCCATCAGCCTCCGGGACAGGGCTAGTTCAGAGGAGACCCAGTACTTC.

The rearrangement uses TRBV27 and TRBJ2-5, with D tentatively TRBD1 or TRBD2 (6 bases each). Germline CDR1 reads MNHEY; CDR2 reads SMNVEV (reference sequence). The CDR3 spans 13 residues. Trimming removed 8 bases at V and 5 bases at J, with 15 bases between. As DNA, the CDR3 is TGTGCCAGCCGGGGGCGCGCTTGGGAGACCCAGTACTTC. Residues: CASRGRAWETQYF.